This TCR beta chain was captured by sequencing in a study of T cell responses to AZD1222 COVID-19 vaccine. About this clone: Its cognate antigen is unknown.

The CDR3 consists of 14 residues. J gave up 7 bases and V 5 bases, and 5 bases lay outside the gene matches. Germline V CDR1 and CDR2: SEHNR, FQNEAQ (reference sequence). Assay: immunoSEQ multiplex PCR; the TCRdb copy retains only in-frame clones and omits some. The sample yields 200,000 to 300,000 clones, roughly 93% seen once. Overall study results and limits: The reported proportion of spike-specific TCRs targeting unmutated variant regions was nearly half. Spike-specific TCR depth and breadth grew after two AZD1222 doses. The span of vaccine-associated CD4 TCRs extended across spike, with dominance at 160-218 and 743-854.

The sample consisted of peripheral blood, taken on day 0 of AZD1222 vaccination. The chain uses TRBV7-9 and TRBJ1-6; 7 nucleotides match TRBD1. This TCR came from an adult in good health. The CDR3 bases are TGTGCCAGCAGCCCTGGACAGGCAAATTCACCCCTCCACTTT. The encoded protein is CASSPGQANSPLHF.